This entry concerns a single TCR beta chain. Its antigen is currently unknown. This entry belongs to a study of shared clonotypes between healthy human individuals. Background on the study: Each donor's CD8 memory used one plate, CD8 naive two, each CD4 subset three.

Study results and caveats: Across a few donors, naive CD4 shared roughly 5%, naive CD8 more than 3%, memory CD4 2% to 2.5%, memory CD8 0.4% to 0.5%.

Looked up from germline, CDR1 is MNHEY and CDR2 is SVGAGI. Trimming shortened V by 0 bases and J by 3 bases, and 11 bases separated the two germline ends. The length of the CDR3 is 15 residues. Deep was the level used in running the assay. In the original analysis: ImmunoSEQ supplied junction-only sequences lacking quality scores, so filtering was different. The assay was immunoSEQ multiplex PCR, and TCRdb's table has in-frame clones only and misses some. Clonal size and the V and J genes are those of that table, whereas D and trimming came from the DNA. Among about 2 million clones listed, 85% to 95% were seen once.

Source material: naive CD4+ T cells sorted from blood. The subset here: CD45RA+ positively selected. The gene calls are TRBV6-5 and TRBJ1-2; perhaps TRBD1 as D (6 bases). This sequence was found in a man younger than 35 in good health. CDR3 sequence (DNA): TGTGCCAGCAGTTACTCGATTGGGGGCGACTATGGCTACACCTTC. Translating it yields CASSYSIGGDYGYTF.